The 30 T cell receptor beta chains in this list originate from one sample, sequenced in a study of blood T cell repertoires in COVID-19. TCRdb keeps only in-frame clones here, not all; method: immunoSEQ multiplex PCR. This sample has 300,000 to 350,000 clones, with about 91% found just once. The sample consisted of peripheral blood. These receptors all come from a woman younger than 45 with COVID-19, enrolled during active disease.

The chain couples TRBV9 to TRBJ1-6, with D perhaps TRBD1 (5 bases). V was shortened by 3 bases and J by 4 bases, with 14 bases between the two germline ends. Germline CDR1 reads SGDLS; CDR2 reads YYNGEE. The CDR3 extends over 16 amino acids. CDR3 nucleotides: TGTGCCAGCAGCGCTTTGAACAGGTTTTATAATTCACCCCTCCACTTT. Translating it yields CASSALNRFYNSPLHF.

This sequence joins TRBV4-3 and TRBJ2-3; no definite D call. The germline V and J ends were trimmed by 2 bases and 5 bases, with 11 bases remaining between them. CDR1 LGHNA and CDR2 YSLEER come from the germline V gene. CDR3 length: 14 residues. The CDR3 sequence is CASSQIRSGDTQYF. In DNA, the CDR3 is TGCGCCAGCAGCCAAATCAGGTCTGGAGATACGCAGTATTTT.

The chain joins TRBV5-6 to TRBJ2-1, with 7 bases fitting TRBD1. Germline V gene data show CDR1 as SGHDT and CDR2 as YYEEEE. This CDR3 comprises 13 residues. V lost 1 base, J lost 5 bases, and 0 bases stayed unmatched. The CDR3: CASSLTGDNEQFF. Here the CDR3 DNA reads TGTGCCAGCAGCTTGACAGGGGACAATGAGCAGTTCTTC. The entire variable domain, with the rest obtained from reference TRBV5-6 and TRBJ2-1, is as follows: DAGVTQSPTHLIKTRGQQVTLRCSPKSGHDTVSWYQQALGQGPQFIFQYYEEEERQRGNFPDRFSGHQFPNYSSELNVNALLLGDSALYLCASSLTGDNEQFFGPGTRLTVL.

J is TRBJ1-1 and V is TRBV2, with TRBD1 identical over 9 bases. The V gene end was trimmed by 8 bases and the J gene end by 1 base; junction bases not matched to a gene: 5. CDR3 length: 14 residues. Germline CDR1 is SNHLY and CDR2 is FYNNEI. In DNA, the CDR3 is TGTGCCAGCGCTTGGGACAGGGAGAACACTGAAGCTTTCTTT. Protein sequence: CASAWDRENTEAFF.

This clone was recorded once. V usage is TRBV5-4 and J usage is TRBJ1-2; D is ambiguous. The V gene's germline CDR1 is SGHNT and CDR2 YYREEE (reference sequence). There are 14 residues in the CDR3. V gave up 4 bases and J gave up 7 bases, with 17 bases separating them. This CDR3 is CASSPQSQPGGYTF. Written as DNA, the CDR3 is TGTGCCAGCAGCCCCCAAAGCCAACCAGGTGGCTACACCTTC.

J is TRBJ1-1 and V is TRBV7-2; 7 positions match TRBD1. Trimming at V came to 5 bases and at J to 0 bases, leaving 6 bases not matched to a gene. This CDR3 has 15 amino acids. Looked up from germline, CDR1 is SGHTA and CDR2 is FQGNSA. The CDR3: CASSPRQGLNTEAFF. In DNA, the CDR3 is TGTGCCAGCAGCCCTAGACAGGGACTGAACACTGAAGCTTTCTTT.

This clone was counted a single time. The chain links TRBV5-5 to TRBJ1-4; D not certain. CDR1 is SGHKS and CDR2 is YYEKEE in the germline V gene (reference sequence). Trimming cost V 4 bases and J 5 bases, with 9 bases left between them. This CDR3 is 13 amino acids long. The CDR3 bases are TGTGCCAGCAGCGATCCAGCGAATGAAAAACTGTTTTTT. It encodes CASSDPANEKLFF.

The genes are TRBV6-2 or TRBV6-3 and TRBJ2-1; 12 bases agree with TRBD1. The CDR3 has 15 residues. Germline values: CDR1 MNHEY, CDR2 SVGEGT. Trimming removed 0 bases from V and 9 bases from J; junction bases left unmatched: 3. CDR3 sequence (DNA): TGTGCCAGCAGTTACTCCGGGACAGGGGGCTTTGAGCAGTTCTTC. Amino acids: CASSYSGTGGFEQFF.

The chain joins TRBV7-2 to TRBJ1-4, with 9 bases that match TRBD1. Trimming removed 2 bases from V and 3 bases from J; junction bases left unmatched: 10. This CDR3 is 18 amino acids long. Germline CDR1 reads SGHTA; CDR2 reads FQGNSA. DNA for the CDR3: TGTGCCAGCAGCTTATACGGCGGGACAGGGCGGTCTAATGAAAAACTGTTTTTT. Amino acids: CASSLYGGTGRSNEKLFF.

The V gene is TRBV3-1 (or the pseudogene TRBV3-2), the J gene TRBJ2-5, with 8 bases fitting TRBD1. The CDR3 contains 15 residues. V gave up 1 base and J gave up 5 bases; unmatched junction bases: 6. Germline V CDR1 and CDR2: LGHDT, YNNKEL (reference sequence). The CDR3 DNA reads as TGTGCCAGCAGCCAAGTAGGACAGGGCCTGGAGACCCAGTACTTC. Translated, it gives CASSQVGQGLETQYF.

The chain couples TRBV11-2 to TRBJ2-5; no reliable D call. Between the trimmed V and J ends, which lost 4 bases and 4 bases, there was a span of 13 bases. Germline values: CDR1 SGHAT, CDR2 FQNNGV. This CDR3 is built from 14 residues. CDR3 sequence: CASSSRPQLETQYF. As DNA, the CDR3 is TGTGCCAGCAGCTCCCGCCCACAGCTAGAGACCCAGTACTTC.

The chain is built from TRBV28 and TRBJ1-4; D call uncertain. The germline gives CDR1 MDHEN, CDR2 SYDVKM. The CDR3 is made up of 16 amino acids. Trimming removed 4 bases from V and 0 bases from J, with 12 bases in between. Here the CDR3 reads CASSSVGMATNEKLFF. CDR3 nucleotide sequence: TGTGCCAGCAGTTCCGTGGGCATGGCAACTAATGAAAAACTGTTTTTT. The full variable domain, in which reference TRBV28 and TRBJ1-4 provide the parts outside the CDR3, is DVKVTQSSRYLVKRTGEKVFLECVQDMDHENMFWYRQDPGLGLRLIYFSYDVKMKEKGDIPEGYSVSREKKERFSLILESASTNQTSMYLCASSSVGMATNEKLFFGSGTQLSVL.

The CDR3 spells CASSNRDSYEQYV. The CDR3 DNA sequence: TGTGCCAGCAGTAACCGGGACTCCTACGAGCAGTACGTC. J is TRBJ2-7 and V is TRBV6-6; a weak D match, TRBD2 (5 bases). Per the germline V gene, CDR1 is MNHNY and CDR2 is SVGAGI (reference sequence). V was trimmed by 5 bases and J by 0 bases, leaving 8 bases between them. This CDR3 has 13 amino acids.

This clone turned up a few times. The rearrangement joins TRBV2 to TRBJ2-5; 7 bases align to TRBD1. CDR3 length equals 13 residues. Trimming took 4 bases from V and 5 from J; bases not matched to a gene: 4. From germline, CDR1 is SNHLY and CDR2 FYNNEI. Here the CDR3 DNA reads TGTGCCAGCAGTGCGACAGGGCGGGAGACCCAGTACTTC. This translates into CASSATGRETQYF. Based on the CDR3 plus reference TRBV2 and TRBJ2-5, the full variable domain is EPEVTQTPSHQVTQMGQEVILRCVPISNHLYFYWYRQILGQKVEFLVSFYNNEISEKSEIFDDQFSVERPDGSNFTLKIRSTKLEDSAMYFCASSATGRETQYFGPGTRLLVL.

The gene calls are TRBV9 and TRBJ2-1; 8 positions match TRBD2. This CDR3 spans 14 amino acids. With 1 base clipped from V and 5 bases from J, the junction kept 2 bases outside the gene matches. Germline CDR1 is SGDLS and CDR2 is YYNGEE. The CDR3, as DNA: TGTGCCAGCAGCGTAACTAGCGGAAACAATGAGCAGTTCTTC. Translated: CASSVTSGNNEQFF.

The genes are TRBV7-2 and TRBJ2-3, with D possibly being TRBD2 (6 bases). Germline V gene data show CDR1 as SGHTA and CDR2 as FQGNSA. Trimming removed 1 base from V and 1 base from J, with 12 bases in between. CDR3 length: 16 residues. CDR3 DNA: TGTGCCAGCAGCTTAGTCGCGGGACCTCGCACAGATACGCAGTATTTT. Its protein product is CASSLVAGPRTDTQYF.

The chain links TRBV7-9 to TRBJ2-2; perhaps TRBD2 as D (7 bases). Trimming removed 2 bases at V and 5 bases at J, with 12 bases between. Germline-derived CDR1 and CDR2 are SEHNR and FQNEAQ (reference sequence). This CDR3 spans 15 amino acids. The CDR3 region has the DNA TGTGCCAGCAGCTTACGTGGGGGGGCGACCGGGGAGCTGTTTTTT. Translated, it gives CASSLRGGATGELFF.

J is TRBJ2-5 and V is TRBV19; D gene unclear. The V end lost 0 bases, the J end lost 4 bases, and 9 bases lay between the germline ends. This CDR3 has 14 residues. The V gene's germline CDR1 is LNHDA and CDR2 SQIVND (reference sequence). CDR3 sequence reads: CASSIDLRGETQYF. For the CDR3, the DNA is TGTGCCAGTAGTATAGACTTAAGAGGAGAGACCCAGTACTTC.

V is TRBV5-1 and J is TRBJ2-7; maybe TRBD2 (5 bases). Germline V lookup: CDR1 SGHRS, CDR2 YFSETQ. Trimming took off 0 bases at V and 3 bases at J, with 10 bases between the two ends. The CDR3 sequence is 14 residues long. CDR3 coding DNA: TGCGCCAGCAGCTTGGCGGGATTGGGCTACGAGCAGTACTTC. Residues: CASSLAGLGYEQYF.

This chain uses TRBV9 with TRBJ1-3; no definite D call. There are 15 residues in the CDR3. V lost 3 bases to trimming and J lost 4 bases, with 14 bases between them. The germline V gene has CDR1 SGDLS and CDR2 YYNGEE. The CDR3 nucleotides are TGTGCCAGCAGCGCAAGACAATCTGTGGGAAACACCATATATTTT. This encodes CASSARQSVGNTIYF.

The rearrangement links TRBV19 to TRBJ1-1, with a tentative D call TRBD1 (6 bases). Germline-derived CDR1 and CDR2 are LNHDA and SQIVND (reference sequence). Trimming pared 3 bases from V and 1 base from J, leaving 12 bases between. CDR3 length: 15 residues. DNA for the CDR3: TGTGCCAGTAGTATCGGGGGGGCGCGGAACACTGAAGCTTTCTTT. Its translation is CASSIGGARNTEAFF.

The chain carries TRBV2 and TRBJ1-2; unclear D gene. Trimming took off 2 bases at V and 4 bases at J, with 8 bases between the two ends. The CDR3 is 13 amino acids. Germline V lookup: CDR1 SNHLY, CDR2 FYNNEI. The CDR3 loop is CASSEPGIYGYTF. The CDR3 DNA sequence: TGTGCCAGCAGTGAACCAGGAATCTATGGCTACACCTTC.

In its sample, this clone was seen once. The V call is TRBV18, the J call TRBJ1-5, with a weak D call TRBD1 (6 bases). The CDR3 runs 16 residues. V lost 0 bases and J 6 bases, leaving 15 bases between the germline ends. Germline assignment: CDR1 KGHSH and CDR2 LQKENI. This chain's CDR3 is CASSPPSRGRSQPQHF. Written as DNA, the CDR3 is TGTGCCAGCTCACCACCGAGCAGGGGAAGGAGTCAGCCCCAGCATTTT.

CDR3 region: CASSLLGQANTEAFF. The CDR3 DNA sequence: TGTGCCAGCAGCTTATTGGGACAGGCGAACACTGAAGCTTTCTTT. The V and J genes are TRBV7-9 and TRBJ1-1, with 8 bases identical to TRBD1. After removal of 2 bases from V and 1 base from J, the junction contained 3 bases not matched to a gene. There are 15 residues in the CDR3. Germline loops: CDR1 SEHNR, CDR2 FQNEAQ (reference sequence).

This sequence joins TRBV7-8 and TRBJ1-6; tentative D call: TRBD1 (6 bases). Germline loops: CDR1 SGHVS, CDR2 FQNEAQ. V lost 4 bases and J lost 5, with 9 bases in between. This CDR3 spans 14 amino acids. CDR3 region: CASSSGQHNSPLHF. The CDR3 region has the DNA TGTGCCAGCAGCTCCGGACAGCATAATTCACCCCTCCACTTT.

The DNA for the CDR3 is TGCGCCAGCAGCTTGGGGGCGACTAGCGGGGGGGCCGCCGAGCAGTACTTC. It yields the protein CASSLGATSGGAAEQYF. This chain uses TRBV5-1 with TRBJ2-7; 14 nucleotides match TRBD2. The CDR3 extends over 17 amino acids. J lost 6 bases, V lost 0 bases, and 8 bases had no gene match. The germline V gene encodes CDR1 SGHRS and CDR2 YFSETQ.

This clone was detected only once. This chain connects TRBV27 to TRBJ2-7, with D maybe TRBD2 (6 bases). V was shortened by 6 bases and J by 2 bases, with 11 bases between the two germline ends. The CDR3 is made up of 13 amino acids. Germline loops: CDR1 MNHEY, CDR2 SMNVEV (reference sequence). The CDR3 sequence: CASRGGDTYEQYV. Here the CDR3 DNA reads TGTGCCAGCAGGGGGGGAGATACCTACGAGCAGTACGTC.

This clone occurred a few times. The chain carries TRBV7-6 and TRBJ2-5; D might be TRBD1 (6 bases). Trimming took off 4 bases at V and 4 bases at J, with 13 bases between the two ends. The CDR3 consists of 14 residues. Per the germline V gene, CDR1 is SGHVS and CDR2 is FNYEAQ. The CDR3 DNA follows: TGTGCCAGCAGCTCCCCCAGGGGACGAGAGACCCAGTACTTC. Protein sequence: CASSSPRGRETQYF.

This sequence joins TRBV6-5 and TRBJ1-2, with 8 bases matching TRBD1. Germline V gene sequence: CDR1 MNHEY, CDR2 SVGAGI. The CDR3 has 14 residues. Trimming at V came to 5 bases and at J to 4 bases, leaving 6 bases not matched to a gene. The CDR3 sequence is CASSRGGQVYGYTF. The CDR3 nucleotides read TGTGCCAGCAGTAGGGGGGGACAGGTCTATGGCTACACCTTC.

The V and J genes are TRBV2 and TRBJ2-7; D not certain. The V gene lost 7 bases and the J gene lost 0 bases, with 13 bases spanning the gap. CDR1 and CDR2 (germline): SNHLY, FYNNEI. CDR3 length: 14 amino acids. The CDR3: CASISVPSSYEQYF. CDR3 nucleotide sequence: TGTGCCAGCATTTCCGTCCCGAGCTCCTACGAGCAGTACTTC.